This T cell receptor beta chain was sequenced during a study of OX40 agonist ivuxolimab in advanced cancers. Study-level background: Patients with prior anti-PD-1, anti-PD-L1 or anti-CTLA-4 therapy were eligible; 40% had some. In three patients, partial responses were observed, one with hepatocellular carcinoma and two with cutaneous melanoma.

Profiling relied on immunoSEQ multiplex PCR, and the TCRdb table lists in-frame clones only, not all of them. The sample includes 55,000 to 90,000 clones, about nine tenths of them seen just once. As regards this clone: The target antigen is unknown.

Trimming shortened V by 6 bases and J by 0 bases, and 14 bases separated the two germline ends. Per the germline V gene, CDR1 is KGHSH and CDR2 is LQKENI. The CDR3 is made up of 16 amino acids. Study-wide points: With doses of 0.1-3.0 mg/kg, partial responders showed among the lowest clonal expansion. Clonal expansion was seen in CD4+ and CD8+ blood T cells by week 6 at 0.1 to 3.0 mg/kg.

The sample consisted of CD4+ or CD8+ T cells sorted from blood, taken in a trial of the OX40 agonist ivuxolimab. The TCR sequence derives from an adult with an advanced solid tumor such as melanoma, head and neck, liver or kidney cancer. V and J are TRBV18 and TRBJ1-4; no clear D. The CDR3 DNA sequence: TGTGCCAGCTCGGTCACGAAATCTGCAACTAATGAAAAACTGTTTTTT. Its translation: CASSVTKSATNEKLFF.